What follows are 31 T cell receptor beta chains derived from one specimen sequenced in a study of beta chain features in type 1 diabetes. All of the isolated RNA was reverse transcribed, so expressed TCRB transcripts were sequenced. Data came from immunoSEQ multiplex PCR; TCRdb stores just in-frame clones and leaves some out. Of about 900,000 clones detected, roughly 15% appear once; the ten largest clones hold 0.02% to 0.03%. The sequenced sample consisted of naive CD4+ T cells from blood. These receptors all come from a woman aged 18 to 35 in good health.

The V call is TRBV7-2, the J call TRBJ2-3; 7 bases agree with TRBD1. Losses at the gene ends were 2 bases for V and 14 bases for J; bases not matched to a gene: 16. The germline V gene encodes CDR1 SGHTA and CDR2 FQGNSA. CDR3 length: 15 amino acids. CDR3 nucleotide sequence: TGTGCCAGCAGCTTATTCCCAGGGGGAAGCGGCCTTGGGTATTTT. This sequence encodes CASSLFPGGSGLGYF.

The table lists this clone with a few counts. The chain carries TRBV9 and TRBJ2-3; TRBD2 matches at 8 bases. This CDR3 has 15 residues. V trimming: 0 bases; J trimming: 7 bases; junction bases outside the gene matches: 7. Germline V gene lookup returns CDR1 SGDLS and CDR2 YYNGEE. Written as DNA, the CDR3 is TGTGCCAGCAGCGTAGAGGGGACTAGAGGAAATACGCAGTATTTT. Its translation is CASSVEGTRGNTQYF.

The CDR3 DNA follows: TGTGCCAGCTCACCACAACGCAGAACCCGAAGTAACACCGGGGAGCTGTTTTTT. Translating it yields CASSPQRRTRSNTGELFF. The chain combines TRBV18 with TRBJ2-2, with D hard to call. CDR1 is KGHSH, CDR2 LQKENI, per germline. CDR3 length: 18 amino acids. Trimming stripped 1 base from V and 2 bases from J, with 17 bases between.

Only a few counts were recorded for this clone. CDR3 coding DNA: TGTGCCAGCAGTGCGGACAGGGGTTCCTACGAGCAGTACTTC. This sequence encodes CASSADRGSYEQYF. The rearrangement uses TRBV27 and TRBJ2-7; 9 positions match TRBD1. Germline V gene sequence: CDR1 MNHEY, CDR2 SMNVEV (reference sequence). The V gene end was trimmed by 5 bases and the J gene end by 1 base; junction bases not matched to a gene: 3. The CDR3 runs 14 residues.

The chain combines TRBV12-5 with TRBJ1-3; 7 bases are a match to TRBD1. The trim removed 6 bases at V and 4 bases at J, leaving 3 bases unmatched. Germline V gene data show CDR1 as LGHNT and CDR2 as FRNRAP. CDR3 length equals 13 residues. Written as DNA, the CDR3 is TGTGCTAGTGGCATGGACAGGGGAAACACCATATATTTT. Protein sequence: CASGMDRGNTIYF.

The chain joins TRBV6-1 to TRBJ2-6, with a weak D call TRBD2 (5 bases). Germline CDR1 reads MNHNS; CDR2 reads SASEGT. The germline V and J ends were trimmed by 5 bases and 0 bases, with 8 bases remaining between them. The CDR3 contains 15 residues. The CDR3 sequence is CASSFRDSGANVLTF. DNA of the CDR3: TGTGCCAGCAGTTTCCGGGACTCTGGGGCCAACGTCCTGACTTTC.

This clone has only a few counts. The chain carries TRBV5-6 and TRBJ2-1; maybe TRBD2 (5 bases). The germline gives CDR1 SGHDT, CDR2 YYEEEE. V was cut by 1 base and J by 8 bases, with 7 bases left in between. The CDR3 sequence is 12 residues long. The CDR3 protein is CASSLSRDEQFF. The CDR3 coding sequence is TGTGCCAGCAGCTTGTCGAGGGATGAGCAGTTCTTC.

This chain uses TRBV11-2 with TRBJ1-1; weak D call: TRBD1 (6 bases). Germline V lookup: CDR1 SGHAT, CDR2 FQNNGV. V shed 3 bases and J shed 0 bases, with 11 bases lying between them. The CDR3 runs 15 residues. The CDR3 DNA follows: TGTGCCAGCAGCTTGATACCAGGGGTGAACACTGAAGCTTTCTTT. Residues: CASSLIPGVNTEAFF.

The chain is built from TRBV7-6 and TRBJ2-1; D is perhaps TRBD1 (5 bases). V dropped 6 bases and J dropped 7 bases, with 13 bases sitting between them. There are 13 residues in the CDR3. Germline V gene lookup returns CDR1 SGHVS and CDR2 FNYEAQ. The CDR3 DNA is TGTGCCAGCAGTCAACAGGTCGGAAATGAGCAGTTCTTC. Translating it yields CASSQQVGNEQFF.

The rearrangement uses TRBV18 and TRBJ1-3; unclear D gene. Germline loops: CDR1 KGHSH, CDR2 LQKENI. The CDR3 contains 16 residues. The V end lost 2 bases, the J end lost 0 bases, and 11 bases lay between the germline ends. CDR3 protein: CASSPVDGSSGNTIYF. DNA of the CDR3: TGTGCCAGCTCACCAGTCGACGGCTCCTCTGGAAACACCATATATTTT.

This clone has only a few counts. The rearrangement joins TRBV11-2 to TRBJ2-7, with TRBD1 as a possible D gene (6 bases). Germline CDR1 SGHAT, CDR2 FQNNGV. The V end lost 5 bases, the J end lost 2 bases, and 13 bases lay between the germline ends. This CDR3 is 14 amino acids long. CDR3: CASSVRDNPYEQYF. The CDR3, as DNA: TGTGCCAGCAGCGTCCGGGACAATCCCTACGAGCAGTACTTC.

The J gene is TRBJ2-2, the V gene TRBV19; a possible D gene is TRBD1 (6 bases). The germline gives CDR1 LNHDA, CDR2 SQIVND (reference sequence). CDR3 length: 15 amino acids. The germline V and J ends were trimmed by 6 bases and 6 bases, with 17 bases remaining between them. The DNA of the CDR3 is TGTGCCAGTAGCACCCGGTGGGGGCGGTCCGGGGAGCTGTTTTTT. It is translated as CASSTRWGRSGELFF.

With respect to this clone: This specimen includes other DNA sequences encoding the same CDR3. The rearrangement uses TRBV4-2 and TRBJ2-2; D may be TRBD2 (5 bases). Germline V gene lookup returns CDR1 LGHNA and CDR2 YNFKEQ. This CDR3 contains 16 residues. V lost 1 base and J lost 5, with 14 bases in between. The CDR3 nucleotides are TGTGCCAGCAGCCAAGCAAGCGGAAGAGGGACCGGGGAGCTGTTTTTT. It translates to CASSQASGRGTGELFF.

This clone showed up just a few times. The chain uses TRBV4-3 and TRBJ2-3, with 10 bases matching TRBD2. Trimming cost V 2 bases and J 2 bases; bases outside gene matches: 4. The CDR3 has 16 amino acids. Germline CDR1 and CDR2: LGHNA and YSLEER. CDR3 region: CASSQWTSGDTDTQYF. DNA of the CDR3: TGCGCCAGCAGCCAATGGACTAGCGGAGACACAGATACGCAGTATTTT.

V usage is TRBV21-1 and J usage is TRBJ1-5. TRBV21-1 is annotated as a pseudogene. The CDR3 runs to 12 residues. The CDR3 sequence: CARGGRSQPQHF. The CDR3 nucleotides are TGTGCCAGGGGGGGTCGGAGTCAGCCCCAGCATTTT.

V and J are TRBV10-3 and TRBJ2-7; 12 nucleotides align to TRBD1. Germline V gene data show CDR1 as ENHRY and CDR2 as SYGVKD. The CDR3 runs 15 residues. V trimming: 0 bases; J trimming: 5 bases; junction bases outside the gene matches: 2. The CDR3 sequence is CAISESGTGGHEQYF. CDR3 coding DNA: TGTGCCATCAGTGAGTCCGGGACAGGGGGCCACGAGCAGTACTTC.

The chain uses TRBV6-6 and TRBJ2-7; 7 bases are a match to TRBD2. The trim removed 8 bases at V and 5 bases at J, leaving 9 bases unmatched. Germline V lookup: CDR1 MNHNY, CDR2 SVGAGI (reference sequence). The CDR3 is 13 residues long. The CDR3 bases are TGTGCCAGCCGGCTTTCGGGAGGCAACGAGCAGTACTTC. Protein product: CASRLSGGNEQYF.

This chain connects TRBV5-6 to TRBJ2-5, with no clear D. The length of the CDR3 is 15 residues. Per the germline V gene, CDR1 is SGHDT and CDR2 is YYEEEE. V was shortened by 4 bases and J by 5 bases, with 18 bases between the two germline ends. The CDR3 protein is CASSGSFGLGETQYF. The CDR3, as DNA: TGTGCCAGCAGCGGGTCCTTCGGGCTCGGGGAGACCCAGTACTTC.

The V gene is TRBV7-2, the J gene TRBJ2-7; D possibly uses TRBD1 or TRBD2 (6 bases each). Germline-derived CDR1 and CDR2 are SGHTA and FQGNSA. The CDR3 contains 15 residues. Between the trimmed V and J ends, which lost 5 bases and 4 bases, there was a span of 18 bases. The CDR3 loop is CASSPTYREAYEQYF. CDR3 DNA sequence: TGTGCCAGCAGCCCTACCTACAGGGAGGCGTACGAGCAGTACTTC.

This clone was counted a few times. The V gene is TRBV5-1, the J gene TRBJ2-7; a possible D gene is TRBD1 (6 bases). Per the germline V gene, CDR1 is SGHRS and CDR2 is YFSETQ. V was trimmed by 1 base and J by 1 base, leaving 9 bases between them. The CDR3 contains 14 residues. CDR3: CASSLSQGSYEQYF. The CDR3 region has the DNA TGCGCCAGCAGCTTGTCACAGGGATCCTACGAGCAGTACTTC.

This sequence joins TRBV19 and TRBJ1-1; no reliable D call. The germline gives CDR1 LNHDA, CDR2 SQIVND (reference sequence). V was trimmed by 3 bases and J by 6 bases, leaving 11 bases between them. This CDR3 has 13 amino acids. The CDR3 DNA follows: TGTGCCAGTAGTATTCATTCTGGGCCTGAAGCTTTCTTT. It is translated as CASSIHSGPEAFF.

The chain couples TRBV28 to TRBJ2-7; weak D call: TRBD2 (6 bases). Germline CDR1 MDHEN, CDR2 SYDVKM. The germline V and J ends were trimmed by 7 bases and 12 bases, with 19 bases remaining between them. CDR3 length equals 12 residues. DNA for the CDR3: TGTGCCAGCAATGGGGGGTTTCTACGTTGGTACTTC. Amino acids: CASNGGFLRWYF.

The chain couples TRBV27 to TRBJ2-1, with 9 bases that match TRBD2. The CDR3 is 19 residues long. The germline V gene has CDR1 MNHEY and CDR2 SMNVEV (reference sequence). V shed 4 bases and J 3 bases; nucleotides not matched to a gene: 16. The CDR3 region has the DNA TGTGCCAGCAGTTCGACCCCGGGTGGCGGGAGGGAATTCTACAATGAGCAGTTCTTC. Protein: CASSSTPGGGREFYNEQFF.

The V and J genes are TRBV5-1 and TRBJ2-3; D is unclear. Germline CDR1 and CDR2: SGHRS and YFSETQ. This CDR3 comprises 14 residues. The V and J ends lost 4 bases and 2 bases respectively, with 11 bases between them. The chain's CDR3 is CASSINSATDTQYF. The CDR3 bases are TGCGCCAGCAGCATAAATTCAGCCACAGATACGCAGTATTTT.

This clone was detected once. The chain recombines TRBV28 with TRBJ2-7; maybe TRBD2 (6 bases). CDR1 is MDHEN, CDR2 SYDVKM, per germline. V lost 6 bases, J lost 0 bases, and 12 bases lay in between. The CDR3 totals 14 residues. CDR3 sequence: CASSSLGGSYEQYF. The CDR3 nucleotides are TGTGCCAGCAGCTCTCTGGGAGGCTCCTACGAGCAGTACTTC.

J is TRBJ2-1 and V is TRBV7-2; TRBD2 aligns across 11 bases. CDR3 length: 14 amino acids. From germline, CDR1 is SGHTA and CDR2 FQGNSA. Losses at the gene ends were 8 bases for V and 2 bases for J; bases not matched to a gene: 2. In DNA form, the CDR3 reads TGTGCCAGCTTGGGACTAGCGGCCTACAATGAGCAGTTCTTC. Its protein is CASLGLAAYNEQFF.

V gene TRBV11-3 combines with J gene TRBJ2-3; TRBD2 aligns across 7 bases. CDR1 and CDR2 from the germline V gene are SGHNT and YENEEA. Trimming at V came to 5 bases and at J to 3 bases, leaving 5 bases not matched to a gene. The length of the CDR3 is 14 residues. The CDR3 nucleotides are TGTGCCAGCAGCAAAACTAGCGCAACAGATACGCAGTATTTT. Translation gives CASSKTSATDTQYF.

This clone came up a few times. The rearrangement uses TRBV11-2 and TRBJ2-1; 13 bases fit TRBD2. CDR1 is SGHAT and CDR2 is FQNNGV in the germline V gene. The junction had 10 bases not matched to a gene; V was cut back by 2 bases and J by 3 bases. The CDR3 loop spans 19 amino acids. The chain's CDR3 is CASSLRKSGLAGIYNEQFF. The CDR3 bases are TGTGCCAGCAGCTTACGTAAATCGGGACTAGCGGGGATCTACAATGAGCAGTTCTTC.

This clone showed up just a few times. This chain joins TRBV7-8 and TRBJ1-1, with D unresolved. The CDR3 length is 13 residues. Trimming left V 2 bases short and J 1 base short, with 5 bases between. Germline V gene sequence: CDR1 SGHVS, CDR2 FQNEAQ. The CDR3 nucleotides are TGTGCCAGCAGCTTACTAGCGAACACTGAAGCTTTCTTT. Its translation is CASSLLANTEAFF.

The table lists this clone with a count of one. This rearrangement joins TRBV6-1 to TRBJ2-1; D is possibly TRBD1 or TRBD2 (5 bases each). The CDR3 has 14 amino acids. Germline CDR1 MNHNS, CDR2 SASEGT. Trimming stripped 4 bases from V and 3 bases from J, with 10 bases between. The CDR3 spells CASSASGSYNEQFF. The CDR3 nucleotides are TGTGCCAGCAGTGCTTCAGGGAGCTACAATGAGCAGTTCTTC.

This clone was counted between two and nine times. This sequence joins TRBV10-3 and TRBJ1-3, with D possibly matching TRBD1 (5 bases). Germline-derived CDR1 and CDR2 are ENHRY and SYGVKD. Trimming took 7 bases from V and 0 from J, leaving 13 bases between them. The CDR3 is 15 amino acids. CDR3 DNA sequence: TGTGCCATCACAGGAGAACAGGACTCTGGAAACACCATATATTTT. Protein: CAITGEQDSGNTIYF.